This T cell receptor beta chain is drawn from a study of shared clonotypes between healthy human individuals. Naive CD8 cells were CD45RO-negative, positively selected for CCR7, excluding terminally differentiated effector memory CD45RA+ cells. The CDR3 is made up of 11 amino acids. Germline CDR1 and CDR2: DFQATT and SNEGSKA (reference sequence). Trimming took off 6 bases at V and 4 bases at J, with 9 bases between the two ends. Only in-frame clones appear in the TCRdb table, and some are missing; sequencing was by immunoSEQ multiplex PCR. This table has over 2 million clones, 85% to 95% appearing once.

This clonotype was sampled from a man aged 18 to 35 in good health. Sequenced: naive CD8+ T cells sorted from blood. The chain has TRBV20-1 and TRBJ2-5; D remains ambiguous. CDR3 protein: CSAPLGETQYF. In nucleotides, the CDR3 is TGCAGTGCCCCACTGGGAGAGACCCAGTACTTC.